A single sample is the source of the 3 T cell receptor beta chains below, sequenced in a study of vaccination effects on CD4 cells after COVID-19. What these receptors recognize is not known. CD4+ T cells were isolated after 10 days of culture. This table comes from immunoSEQ multiplex PCR, and its TCRdb copy is limited to in-frame clones, with some not included. The sample consists of some 50,000 clones, roughly 80% of them appearing once. The material sequenced was CD4+ T cells from PBMCs cultured without peptide, taken before COVID-19 vaccination. Receptor source: a human donor who had a prior SARS-CoV-2 infection.

This chain links TRBV19 with TRBJ1-5; 7 bases align to TRBD1. The CDR3 loop spans 18 amino acids. Germline V gene lookup returns CDR1 LNHDA and CDR2 SQIVND (reference sequence). V trimming: 6 bases; J trimming: 0 bases; junction bases outside the gene matches: 14. CDR3 region: CASRPAPGGPYSNQPQHF. CDR3 nucleotides: TGTGCCAGTAGGCCAGCCCCAGGGGGTCCCTATAGCAATCAGCCCCAGCATTTT.

This clone was observed a handful of times. The rearrangement links TRBV6-5 to TRBJ1-5, with D hard to call. V was cut by 6 bases and J by 1 base, with 7 bases left in between. CDR1 and CDR2 from the germline V gene are MNHEY and SVGAGI. The CDR3 consists of 13 residues. Here the CDR3 DNA reads TGTGCCAGCAGAGAGGTGAGCAATCAGCCCCAGCATTTT. Amino acid sequence: CASREVSNQPQHF.

This clone occurred once. The V and J genes are TRBV7-9 and TRBJ2-7; no clear D gene. Deletions cut 5 bases from V and 6 bases from J, with 11 bases between. The CDR3 totals 12 residues. The germline V gene has CDR1 SEHNR and CDR2 FQNEAQ (reference sequence). The CDR3 sequence is CASSMDSPEQYF. In nucleotides, the CDR3 is TGTGCCAGCAGCATGGATTCTCCCGAGCAGTACTTC.